Listed below are T cell receptor beta chains from one sample, sequenced in a study of patients and donors after allogeneic stem cell transplantation. TCRdb independently ran MiXCR on the RT-PCR reads; one entry per CDR3 protein. The sample lists hundreds of thousands of distinct CDR3 sequences, 16% occurring once. The specimen sequenced was blood, either unsorted or a sorted T cell fraction (not recorded which). These receptors were taken from a human donor who was either an allogeneic HSCT recipient or a stem cell or donor lymphocyte infusion donor (not recorded which). It is not recorded whose cells these are; they may come from a transplant donor. CDR3s include the opening cysteine and the closing phenylalanine or tryptophan. The order of the fields is V gene, D gene, J gene, clone size, CDR3 protein, CDR3 DNA. D genes are given only for firm matches. Expanded clones are given a class, and other clones once, few, many or no size at all.

>TRBV28|-|TRBJ2-7|many
CASSLNRYHEQYF
TGTGCCAGCAGTTTAAACAGGTATCACGAGCAGTACTTC
>TRBV15|-|TRBJ2-1|few
CATITPLNEQFF
TGTGCCACCATCACCCCCCTTAATGAGCAGTTCTTC
>TRBV29-1|-|TRBJ1-2|-
CSVAGTIYGYTF
TGCAGCGTTGCGGGGACAATTTATGGCTACACCTTC
>TRBV27|-|TRBJ2-2|-
CASSTGRPRANTGELFF
TGTGCCAGCAGTACTGGCAGACCACGTGCCAACACCGGGGAGCTGTTTTTT
>TRBV29-1|-|TRBJ1-2|few
CSVEKATGGYGYTF
TGCAGCGTTGAAAAGGCGACAGGCGGCTATGGCTACACCTTC
>TRBV5-1|TRBD1|TRBJ1-1|many
CASRGTVLNTEAFF
TGCGCCAGCAGGGGGACAGTCCTGAACACTGAAGCTTTCTTT
>TRBV5-1|-|TRBJ1-6|many
CASRYWAGYNSPLHF
TGCGCCAGCAGGTACTGGGCCGGCTATAATTCACCCCTCCACTTT
>TRBV3-1|-|TRBJ2-5|few
CASSQYDGETQYF
TGTGCCAGCAGCCAATATGACGGAGAGACCCAGTACTTC
>TRBV4-3|TRBD1|TRBJ2-3|few
CASSQWGQGTDTQYF
TGCGCCAGCAGCCAATGGGGACAGGGCACAGATACGCAGTATTTT
>TRBV5-8|TRBD1|TRBJ1-5|many
CASTTGGTFSQPQHF
TGTGCCAGCACGACAGGGGGAACTTTCAGTCAGCCCCAGCATTTT
>TRBV6-5|TRBD1|TRBJ1-2|few
CASTRQGHGYTF
TGTGCCAGCACCAGACAGGGGCATGGCTACACCTTC
>TRBV14|TRBD1|TRBJ2-7|-
CASNYNGTGSQSYEQYF
TGTGCCAGCAATTATAACGGGACAGGGAGTCAAAGCTACGAGCAGTACTTC
>TRBV9|-|TRBJ2-1|-
CASSVVGGGRYNEQFF
TGTGCCAGCAGCGTAGTAGGGGGAGGACGGTACAATGAGCAGTTCTTC
>TRBV12-3/TRBV12-4|TRBD1|TRBJ1-6|many
CASSLTGDSPLHF
TGTGCCAGCAGTTTGACAGGGGATTCACCCCTCCACTTT
>TRBV5-1|-|TRBJ2-2|few
CASSLYGEPLDTGELFF
TGCGCCAGCAGCTTGTATGGCGAACCCTTGGACACCGGGGAGCTGTTTTTT
>TRBV5-5|-|TRBJ2-1|many
CASSLDTLYNEQFF
TGTGCCAGCAGCTTAGATACCCTCTACAATGAGCAGTTCTTC
>TRBV7-6|-|TRBJ1-1|-
CASSLALGPNTEAFF
TGTGCCAGCAGCTTAGCGCTCGGTCCGAACACTGAAGCTTTCTTT
>TRBV3-1|-|TRBJ1-4|-
CASSQPRGTKLFF
TGTGCCAGCAGCCAGCCGAGAGGTACAAAACTGTTTTTT
>TRBV5-1|TRBD2|TRBJ2-1|few
CASSIRTSGTYNEQFF
TGCGCCAGCAGCATACGGACTAGCGGGACCTACAATGAGCAGTTCTTC
>TRBV29-1|TRBD1|TRBJ1-2|few
CSVAQGLGYTF
TGCAGCGTTGCACAGGGGTTGGGCTACACCTTC
>TRBV10-3|TRBD2|TRBJ2-7|-
CAISEGSSGSFEEQYF
TGTGCCATCAGTGAAGGCTCTAGCGGGAGTTTTGAAGAGCAGTACTTC
>TRBV19|-|TRBJ2-2|few
CASSIGANTGELFF
TGTGCCAGTAGTATCGGGGCGAACACCGGGGAGCTGTTTTTT
>TRBV11-2|-|TRBJ1-1|-
CASSLSRVLSTEAFF
TGTGCCAGCAGCTTATCACGAGTATTGAGCACTGAAGCTTTCTTT
>TRBV4-3|-|TRBJ1-2|-
CASSQDRADGYTF
TGCGCCAGCAGCCAAGACAGGGCGGATGGCTACACCTTC
>TRBV7-7|-|TRBJ2-2|few
CASSRELANTGELFF
TGTGCCAGCAGCCGAGAGCTAGCAAACACCGGGGAGCTGTTTTTT
>TRBV11-1|-|TRBJ2-2|few
CASRFLANTGELFF
TGTGCCAGCAGGTTCCTAGCCAACACCGGGGAGCTGTTTTTT
>TRBV7-9|-|TRBJ2-3|few
CASSLRESPSTDTQYF
TGTGCCAGCAGCTTGAGAGAATCCCCTAGCACAGATACGCAGTATTTT
>TRBV30|TRBD1|TRBJ2-4|few
CACTGGTKNIQYF
TGTGCCTGCACAGGGGGGACCAAAAACATTCAGTACTTC
>TRBV12-3/TRBV12-4|TRBD1|TRBJ1-5|few
CASSSRGRRQPQHF
TGTGCCAGCAGTTCGAGGGGGCGCAGACAGCCCCAGCATTTT
>TRBV20-1|-|TRBJ2-2|-
CSARLGTSNTGELFF
TGCAGTGCTAGGCTAGGGACATCGAACACCGGGGAGCTGTTTTTT
>TRBV4-2|-|TRBJ2-3|few
CASSQISTDTQYF
TGTGCCAGCAGCCAAATCTCTACAGATACGCAGTATTTT
>TRBV16|TRBD1|TRBJ1-2|-
CASSPDRLGYTF
TGTGCCAGCAGTCCGGACAGGCTGGGCTACACCTTC
>TRBV27|TRBD2|TRBJ2-7|few
CASGKAGGTLEQYF
TGTGCCAGCGGGAAAGCGGGAGGGACGCTCGAGCAGTACTTC
>TRBV5-1|TRBD2|TRBJ2-2|few
CASSLDGGAPTGELFF
TGCGCCAGCAGCTTGGACGGGGGGGCCCCAACCGGGGAGCTGTTTTTT
>TRBV9|-|TRBJ1-2|few
CASSALPPAGPYGYTF
TGTGCCAGCAGCGCCTTACCCCCGGCAGGGCCCTATGGCTACACCTTC